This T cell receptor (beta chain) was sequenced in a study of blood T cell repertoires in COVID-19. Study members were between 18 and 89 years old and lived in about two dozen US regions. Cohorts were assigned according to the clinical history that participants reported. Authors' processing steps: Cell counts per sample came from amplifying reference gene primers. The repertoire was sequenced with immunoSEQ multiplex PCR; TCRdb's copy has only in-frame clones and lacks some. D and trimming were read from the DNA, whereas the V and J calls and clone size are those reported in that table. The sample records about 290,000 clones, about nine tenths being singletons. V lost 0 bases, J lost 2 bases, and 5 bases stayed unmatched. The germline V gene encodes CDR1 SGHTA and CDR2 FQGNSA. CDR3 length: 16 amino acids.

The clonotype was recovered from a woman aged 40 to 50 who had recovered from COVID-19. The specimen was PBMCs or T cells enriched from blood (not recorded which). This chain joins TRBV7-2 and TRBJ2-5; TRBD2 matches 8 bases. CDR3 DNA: TGTGCCAGCAGCTTAGCTGGTACTAGCGGACAAGAGACCCAGTACTTC. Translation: CASSLAGTSGQETQYF.